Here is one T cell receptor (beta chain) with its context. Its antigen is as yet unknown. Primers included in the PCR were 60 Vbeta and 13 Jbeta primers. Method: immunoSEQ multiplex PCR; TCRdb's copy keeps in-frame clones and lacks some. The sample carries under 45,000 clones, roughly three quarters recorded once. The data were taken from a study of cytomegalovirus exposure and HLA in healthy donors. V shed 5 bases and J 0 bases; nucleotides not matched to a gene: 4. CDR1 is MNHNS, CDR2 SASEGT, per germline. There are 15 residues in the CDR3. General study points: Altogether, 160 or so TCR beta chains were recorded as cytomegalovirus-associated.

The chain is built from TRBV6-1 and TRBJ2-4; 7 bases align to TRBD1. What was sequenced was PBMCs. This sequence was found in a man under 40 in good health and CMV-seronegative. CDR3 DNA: TGTGCCAGCAGTAAATACAGGGGAGCCAAAAACATTCAGTACTTC. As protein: CASSKYRGAKNIQYF.